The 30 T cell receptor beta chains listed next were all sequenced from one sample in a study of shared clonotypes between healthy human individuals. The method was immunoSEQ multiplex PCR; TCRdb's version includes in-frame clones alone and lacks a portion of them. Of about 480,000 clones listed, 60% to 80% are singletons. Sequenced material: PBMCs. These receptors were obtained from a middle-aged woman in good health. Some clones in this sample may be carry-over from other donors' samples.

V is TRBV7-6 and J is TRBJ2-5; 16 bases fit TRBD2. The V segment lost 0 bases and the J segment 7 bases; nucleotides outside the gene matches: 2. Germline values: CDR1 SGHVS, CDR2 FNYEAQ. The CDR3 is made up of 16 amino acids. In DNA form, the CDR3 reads TGTGCCAGCAGCTTAGCCGGGACTAGCGGGAGGGTGACCCAGTACTTC. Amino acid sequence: CASSLAGTSGRVTQYF. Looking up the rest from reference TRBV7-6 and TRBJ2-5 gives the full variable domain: GAGVSQSPRYKVTKRGQDVALRCDPISGHVSLYWYRQALGQGPEFLTYFNYEAQQDKSGLPNDRFSAERPEGSISTLTIQRTEQRDSAMYRCASSLAGTSGRVTQYFGPGTRLLVL.

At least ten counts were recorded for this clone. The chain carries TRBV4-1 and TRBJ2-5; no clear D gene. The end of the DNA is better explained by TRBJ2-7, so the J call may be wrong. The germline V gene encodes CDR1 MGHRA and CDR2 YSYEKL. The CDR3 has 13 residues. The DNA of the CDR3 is TGCGCCAGCAGCCAAGTAGCTTACTACGAGCAGTACTTC. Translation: CASSQVAYYEQYF.

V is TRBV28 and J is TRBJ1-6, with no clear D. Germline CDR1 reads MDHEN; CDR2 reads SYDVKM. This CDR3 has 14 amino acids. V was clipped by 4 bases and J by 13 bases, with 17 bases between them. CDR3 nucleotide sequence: TGTGCCAGCAGTTCGGGAACTATCGCGGGTCCCCTCCACTTT. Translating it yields CASSSGTIAGPLHF.

The DNA of the CDR3 is TGTGCCAGCAGCCGAACGGGGGGGGGCTCCTACGAGCAGTACTTC. Amino acids: CASSRTGGGSYEQYF. The gene calls are TRBV14 and TRBJ2-7, with 8 bases lining up with TRBD2. The CDR3 extends over 15 amino acids. From germline, CDR1 is SGHDN and CDR2 FVKESK. With 4 bases clipped from V and 0 bases from J, the junction kept 5 bases outside the gene matches. Full variable domain (rest looked up from reference TRBV14 and TRBJ2-7): EAGVTQFPSHSVIEKGQTVTLRCDPISGHDNLYWYRRVMGKEIKFLLHFVKESKQDESGMPNNRFLAERTGGTYSTLKVQPAELEDSGVYFCASSRTGGGSYEQYFGPGTRLTVT.

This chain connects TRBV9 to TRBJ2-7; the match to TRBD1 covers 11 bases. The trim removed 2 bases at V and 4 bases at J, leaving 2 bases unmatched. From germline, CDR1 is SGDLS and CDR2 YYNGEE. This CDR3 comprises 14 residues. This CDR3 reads CASSVGDRGYEQYF. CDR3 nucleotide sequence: TGTGCCAGCAGCGTTGGGGACAGGGGGTACGAGCAGTACTTC. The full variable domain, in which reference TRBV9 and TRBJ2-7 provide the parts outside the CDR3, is DSGVTQTPKHLITATGQRVTLRCSPRSGDLSVYWYQQSLDQGLQFLIQYYNGEERAKGNILERFSAQQFPDLHSELNLSSLELGDSALYFCASSVGDRGYEQYFGPGTRLTVT.

DNA of the CDR3: TGCGCCAGCAGCCAAGATCGAGGGACACCATATTTT. Protein sequence: CASSQDRGTPYF. The chain combines TRBV4-3 with TRBJ1-3, with D perhaps matching TRBD1 (6 bases). V gave up 0 bases and J gave up 15 bases, with 12 bases separating them. This CDR3 is built from 12 residues. CDR1 and CDR2 (germline): LGHNA, YSLEER.

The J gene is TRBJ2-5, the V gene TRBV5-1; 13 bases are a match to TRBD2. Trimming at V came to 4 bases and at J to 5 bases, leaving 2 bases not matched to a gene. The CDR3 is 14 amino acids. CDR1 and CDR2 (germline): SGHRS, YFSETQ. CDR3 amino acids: CASSATSGRETQYF. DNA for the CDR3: TGCGCCAGCAGCGCGACTAGCGGGAGGGAGACCCAGTACTTC.

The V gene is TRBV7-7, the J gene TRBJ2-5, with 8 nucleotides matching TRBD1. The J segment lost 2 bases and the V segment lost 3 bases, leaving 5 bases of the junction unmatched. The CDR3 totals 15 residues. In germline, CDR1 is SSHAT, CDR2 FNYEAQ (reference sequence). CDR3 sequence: CASSFQRTGQETQYF. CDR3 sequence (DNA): TGTGCCAGCAGCTTTCAGAGGACAGGGCAAGAGACCCAGTACTTC.

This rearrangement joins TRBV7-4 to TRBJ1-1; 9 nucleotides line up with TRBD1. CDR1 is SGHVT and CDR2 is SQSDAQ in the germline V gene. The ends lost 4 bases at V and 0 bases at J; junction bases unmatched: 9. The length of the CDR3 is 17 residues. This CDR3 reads CASSSQGAEGLNTEAFF. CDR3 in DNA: TGTGCCAGCAGCTCACAGGGGGCCGAGGGGTTGAACACTGAAGCTTTCTTT.

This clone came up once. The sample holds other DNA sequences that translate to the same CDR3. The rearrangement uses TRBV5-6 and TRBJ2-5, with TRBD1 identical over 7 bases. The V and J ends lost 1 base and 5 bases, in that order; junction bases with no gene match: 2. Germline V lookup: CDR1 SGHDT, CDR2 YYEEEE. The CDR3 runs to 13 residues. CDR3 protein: CASSLTGEETQYF. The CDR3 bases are TGTGCCAGCAGCTTGACAGGGGAGGAGACCCAGTACTTC.

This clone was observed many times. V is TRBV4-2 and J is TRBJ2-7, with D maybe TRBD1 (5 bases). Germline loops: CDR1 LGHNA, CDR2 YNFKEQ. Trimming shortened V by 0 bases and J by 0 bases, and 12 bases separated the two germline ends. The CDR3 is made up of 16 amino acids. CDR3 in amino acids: CASSQDMGDSSYEQYF. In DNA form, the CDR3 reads TGTGCCAGCAGCCAAGACATGGGTGACAGCTCCTACGAGCAGTACTTC.

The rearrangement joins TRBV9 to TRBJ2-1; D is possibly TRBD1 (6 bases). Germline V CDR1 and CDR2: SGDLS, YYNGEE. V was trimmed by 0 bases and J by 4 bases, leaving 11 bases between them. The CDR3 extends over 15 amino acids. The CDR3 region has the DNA TGTGCCAGCAGCGTAGCGGCAGGGGAGTACAATGAGCAGTTCTTC. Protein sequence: CASSVAAGEYNEQFF. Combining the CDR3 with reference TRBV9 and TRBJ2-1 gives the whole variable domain DSGVTQTPKHLITATGQRVTLRCSPRSGDLSVYWYQQSLDQGLQFLIQYYNGEERAKGNILERFSAQQFPDLHSELNLSSLELGDSALYFCASSVAAGEYNEQFFGPGTRLTVL.

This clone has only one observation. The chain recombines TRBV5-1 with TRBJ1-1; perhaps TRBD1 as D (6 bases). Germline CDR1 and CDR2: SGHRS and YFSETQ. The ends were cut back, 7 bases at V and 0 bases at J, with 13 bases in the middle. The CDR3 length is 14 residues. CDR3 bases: TGCGCCAGCGGGTCTCAGGGGATGAACACTGAAGCTTTCTTT. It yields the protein CASGSQGMNTEAFF.

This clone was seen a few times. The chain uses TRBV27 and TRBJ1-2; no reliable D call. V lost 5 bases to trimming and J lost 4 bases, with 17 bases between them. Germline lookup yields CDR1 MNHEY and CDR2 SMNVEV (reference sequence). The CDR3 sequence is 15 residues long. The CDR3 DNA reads TGTGCCAGCAGTCCCCGGGATCCCTCTTCCTATGGCTACACCTTC. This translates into CASSPRDPSSYGYTF.

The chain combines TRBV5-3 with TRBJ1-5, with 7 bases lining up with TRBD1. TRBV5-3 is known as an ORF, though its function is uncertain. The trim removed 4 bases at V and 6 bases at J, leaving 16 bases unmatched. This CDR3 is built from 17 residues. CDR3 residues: CARSLSRDSWSPQPQHF. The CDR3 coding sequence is TGTGCCAGAAGCCTCTCCCGGGACAGCTGGAGCCCTCAGCCCCAGCATTTT.

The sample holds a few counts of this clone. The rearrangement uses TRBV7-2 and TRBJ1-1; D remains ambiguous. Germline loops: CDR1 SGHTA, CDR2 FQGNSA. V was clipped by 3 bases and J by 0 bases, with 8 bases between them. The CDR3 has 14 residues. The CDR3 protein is CASSFYTVNTEAFF. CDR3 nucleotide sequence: TGTGCCAGCAGCTTTTATACGGTGAACACTGAAGCTTTCTTT.

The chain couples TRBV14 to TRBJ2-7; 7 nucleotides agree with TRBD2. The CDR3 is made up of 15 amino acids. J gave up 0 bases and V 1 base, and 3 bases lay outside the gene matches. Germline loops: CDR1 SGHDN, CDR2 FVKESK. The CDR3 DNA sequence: TGTGCCAGCAGCCAAGCGAGCGGGGTCTCCTACGAGCAGTACTTC. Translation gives CASSQASGVSYEQYF. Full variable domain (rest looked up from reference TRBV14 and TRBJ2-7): EAGVTQFPSHSVIEKGQTVTLRCDPISGHDNLYWYRRVMGKEIKFLLHFVKESKQDESGMPNNRFLAERTGGTYSTLKVQPAELEDSGVYFCASSQASGVSYEQYFGPGTRLTVT.

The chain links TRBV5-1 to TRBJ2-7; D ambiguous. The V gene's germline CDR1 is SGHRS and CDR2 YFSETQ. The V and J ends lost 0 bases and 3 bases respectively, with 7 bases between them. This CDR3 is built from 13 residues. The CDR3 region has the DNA TGCGCCAGCAGCTTGGGCCGCGACTACGAGCAGTACTTC. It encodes CASSLGRDYEQYF.

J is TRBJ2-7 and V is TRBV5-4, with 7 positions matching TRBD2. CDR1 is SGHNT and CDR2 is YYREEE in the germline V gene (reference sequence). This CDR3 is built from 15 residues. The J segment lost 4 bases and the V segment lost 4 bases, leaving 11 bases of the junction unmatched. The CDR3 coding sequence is TGTGCCAGCAGCCAGGGTAGCCCGGGAGGATACGAGCAGTACTTC. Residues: CASSQGSPGGYEQYF.

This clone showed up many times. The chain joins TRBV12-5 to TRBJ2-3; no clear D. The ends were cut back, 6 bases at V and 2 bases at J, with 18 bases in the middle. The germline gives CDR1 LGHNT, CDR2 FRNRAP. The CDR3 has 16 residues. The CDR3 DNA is TGTGCTAGTGGAAGGACCAGCCAAGCGCTCACAGATACGCAGTATTTT. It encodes CASGRTSQALTDTQYF.

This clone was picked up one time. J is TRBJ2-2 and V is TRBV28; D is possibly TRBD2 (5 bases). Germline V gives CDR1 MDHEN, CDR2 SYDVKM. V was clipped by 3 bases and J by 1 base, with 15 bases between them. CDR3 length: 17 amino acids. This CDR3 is CASSFRWAGRNTGELFF. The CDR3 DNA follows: TGTGCCAGCAGTTTCCGGTGGGCGGGTCGGAACACCGGGGAGCTGTTTTTT.

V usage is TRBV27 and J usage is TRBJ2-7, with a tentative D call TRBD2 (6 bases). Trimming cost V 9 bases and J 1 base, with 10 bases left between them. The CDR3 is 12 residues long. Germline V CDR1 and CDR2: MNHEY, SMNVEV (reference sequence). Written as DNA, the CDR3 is TGTGCCAGTCACGGGAGATCCTACGAGCAGTACTTC. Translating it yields CASHGRSYEQYF.

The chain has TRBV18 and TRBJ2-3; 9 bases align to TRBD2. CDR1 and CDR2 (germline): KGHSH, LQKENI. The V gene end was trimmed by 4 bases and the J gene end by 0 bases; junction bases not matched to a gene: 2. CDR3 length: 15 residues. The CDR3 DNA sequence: TGTGCCAGCTCACTAGCGGGAGACAGCACAGATACGCAGTATTTT. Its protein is CASSLAGDSTDTQYF.

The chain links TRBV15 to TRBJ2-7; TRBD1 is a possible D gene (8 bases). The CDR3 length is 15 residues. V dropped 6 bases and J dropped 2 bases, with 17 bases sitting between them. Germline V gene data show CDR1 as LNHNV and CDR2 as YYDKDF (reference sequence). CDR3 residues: CATRKDRGLTYEQYF. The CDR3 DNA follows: TGTGCCACCAGAAAAGACAGGGGACTAACCTACGAGCAGTACTTC.

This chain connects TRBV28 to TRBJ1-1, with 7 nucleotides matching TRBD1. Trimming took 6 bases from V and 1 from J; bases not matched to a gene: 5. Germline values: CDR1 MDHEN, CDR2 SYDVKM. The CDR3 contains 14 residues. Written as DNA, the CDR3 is TGTGCCAGCAGGGGGGGACAGCAGAACACTGAAGCTTTCTTT. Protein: CASRGGQQNTEAFF.

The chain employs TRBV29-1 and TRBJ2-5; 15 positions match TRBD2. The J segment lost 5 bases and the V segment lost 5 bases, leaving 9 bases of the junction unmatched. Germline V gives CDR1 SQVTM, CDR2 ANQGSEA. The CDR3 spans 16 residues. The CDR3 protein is CSVFRTSGRGRETQYF. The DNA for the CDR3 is TGCAGCGTTTTCCGGACTAGCGGGAGGGGTAGGGAGACCCAGTACTTC.

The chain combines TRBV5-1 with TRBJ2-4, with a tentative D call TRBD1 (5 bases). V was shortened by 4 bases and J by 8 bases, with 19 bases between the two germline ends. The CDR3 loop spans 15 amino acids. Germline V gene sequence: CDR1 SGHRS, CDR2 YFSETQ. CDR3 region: CASSPGYYGADIQYF. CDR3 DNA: TGCGCCAGCAGCCCAGGGTATTATGGTGCGGACATTCAGTACTTC.

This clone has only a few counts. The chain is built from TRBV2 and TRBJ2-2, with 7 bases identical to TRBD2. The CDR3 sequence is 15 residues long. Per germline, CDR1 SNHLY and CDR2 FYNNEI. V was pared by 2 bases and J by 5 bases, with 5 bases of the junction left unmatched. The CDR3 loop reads CASSERTGGTGELFF. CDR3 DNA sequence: TGTGCCAGCAGTGAACGGACCGGGGGGACCGGGGAGCTGTTTTTT.

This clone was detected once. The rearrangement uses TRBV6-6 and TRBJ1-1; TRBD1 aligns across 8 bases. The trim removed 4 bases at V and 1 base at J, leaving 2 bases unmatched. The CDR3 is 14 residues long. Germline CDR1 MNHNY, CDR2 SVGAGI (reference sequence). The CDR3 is CASSWTGPNTEAFF. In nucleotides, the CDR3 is TGTGCCAGCAGTTGGACAGGGCCGAACACTGAAGCTTTCTTT.

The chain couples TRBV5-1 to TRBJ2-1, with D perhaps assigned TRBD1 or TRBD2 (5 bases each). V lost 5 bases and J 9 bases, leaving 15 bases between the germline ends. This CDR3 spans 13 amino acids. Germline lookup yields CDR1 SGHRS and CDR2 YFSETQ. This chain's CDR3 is CASRSQGEGEQFF. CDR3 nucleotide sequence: TGCGCCAGCAGGAGTCAGGGAGAAGGTGAGCAGTTCTTC.